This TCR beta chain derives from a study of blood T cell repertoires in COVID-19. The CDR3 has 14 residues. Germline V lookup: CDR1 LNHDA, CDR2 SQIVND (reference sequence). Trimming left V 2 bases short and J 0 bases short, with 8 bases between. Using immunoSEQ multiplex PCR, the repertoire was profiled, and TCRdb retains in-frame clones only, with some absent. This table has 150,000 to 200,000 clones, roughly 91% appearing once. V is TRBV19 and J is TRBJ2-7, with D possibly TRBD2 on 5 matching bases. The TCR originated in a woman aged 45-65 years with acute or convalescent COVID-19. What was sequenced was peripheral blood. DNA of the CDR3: TGTGCCAGTAGTATACCGGGGAGCTCCTACGAGCAGTACTTC. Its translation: CASSIPGSSYEQYF.